Following are 8 T cell receptor beta chains from one sample sequenced in a study of T cell repertoires in cytomegalovirus infection. Antigens of these TCRs are unknown. Each CDR3 protein is one row after TCRdb ran MiXCR on the reads. The repertoire holds about 340,000 distinct CDR3 sequences, with about 29% as singletons. This specimen consisted of cultured PBMCs, obtained from culture after CMV antigen stimulation. The receptors originated from a human donor in good health (CMV status not recorded). Some clones in this sample may be carry-over from other donors' samples.

This clonotype appeared a single time. A much bigger clone sits one base away, suggesting this may be a read error. The rearrangement joins TRBV7-2 to TRBJ1-4; unclear D gene. From germline, CDR1 is SGHTA and CDR2 FQGNSA. V was pared by 3 bases and J by 8 bases, with 10 bases between. The CDR3 consists of 13 residues. The CDR3 loop reads CASSLDAGEKLFF. The CDR3, as DNA: TGTGCCAGCAGCTTGGACGCGGGAGAAAAACTGTTTTTT.

The genes are TRBV28 and TRBJ1-2; D gene unclear. The V and J ends lost 5 bases and 7 bases respectively, with 20 bases between them. The V gene's germline CDR1 is MDHEN and CDR2 SYDVKM. This CDR3 region has 15 residues. DNA of the CDR3: TGTGCCAGCAGTCCCCCCTGGGAAGGTTCGCGTGGCTACACCTTC. Its protein product is CASSPPWEGSRGYTF.

This clonotype was recorded once. The chain has TRBV3-1 and TRBJ1-1; possible D gene TRBD1, 6 bases. The CDR3 is made up of 14 amino acids. From germline, CDR1 is LGHDT and CDR2 YNNKEL (reference sequence). The V end was cut by 4 bases, the J end by 4 bases, with 13 bases between. The CDR3 sequence: CASSRVQGTTEAFF. The CDR3 nucleotides are TGTGCCAGCAGCCGCGTACAGGGTACCACTGAAGCTTTCTTT. Full variable domain (outside the CDR3, taken from reference TRBV3-1 and TRBJ1-1): DTAVSQTPKYLVTQMGNDKSIKCEQNLGHDTMYWYKQDSKKFLKIMFSYNNKELIINETVPNRFSPKSPDKAHLNLHINSLELGDSAVYFCASSRVQGTTEAFFGQGTRLTVV.

The sample holds a few counts of this clonotype. The rearrangement links TRBV12-3 or TRBV12-4 to TRBJ1-1; D uncertain. V lost 5 bases to trimming and J lost 8 bases, with 18 bases between them. The CDR3 runs to 14 residues. As DNA, the CDR3 is TGTGCCAGCAGTCCCGTAGGCCGCGGGTCGGAAGCTTTCTTT. Its protein product is CASSPVGRGSEAFF.

Only a few counts were recorded for this clonotype. The gene calls are TRBV10-3 and TRBJ2-5; D may match TRBD1 or TRBD2 (6 bases each). With 3 bases removed from V and 5 bases from J, the gap between germline ends came to 22 bases. Germline V lookup: CDR1 ENHRY, CDR2 SYGVKD. The CDR3 has 17 residues. This chain's CDR3 is CAISDSGARVSWETQYF. For the CDR3, the DNA is TGTGCCATCAGTGACTCGGGGGCGCGAGTTTCTTGGGAGACCCAGTACTTC.

This clonotype was counted between two and nine times. The J gene is TRBJ2-1, the V gene TRBV29-1; 14 nucleotides agree with TRBD2. Germline values: CDR1 SQVTM, CDR2 ANQGSEA. The length of the CDR3 is 14 residues. After removal of 8 bases from V and 7 bases from J, the junction contained 7 bases not matched to a gene. CDR3 coding DNA: TGCAGCTCGGGACTAGCGGGGGCGGGGAATGAGCAGTTCTTC. Its protein is CSSGLAGAGNEQFF.

Written as DNA, the CDR3 is TGTGCCAGCAGCTTAGTCCATGAGCAGTTCTTC. Translated, it gives CASSLVHEQFF. The chain couples TRBV11-2 to TRBJ2-1; no reliable D call. V dropped 1 base and J dropped 8 bases, with 3 bases sitting between them. Per the germline V gene, CDR1 is SGHAT and CDR2 is FQNNGV. This CDR3 has 11 amino acids.

The chain couples TRBV12-3 or TRBV12-4 to TRBJ2-7; maybe TRBD2 (7 bases). Trimming took 2 bases from V and 0 from J, leaving 11 bases between them. This CDR3 comprises 15 residues. The chain's CDR3 is CASSLSGGTSYEQYF. DNA of the CDR3: TGTGCCAGCAGTTTATCGGGGGGCACCTCCTACGAGCAGTACTTC.